The present entry profiles one T cell receptor beta chain with its context. V was clipped by 1 base and J by 1 base; unmatched bases: 4. The CDR3 totals 17 residues. Per germline, CDR1 MGHRA and CDR2 YSYEKL. This entry is derived from a study of OX40 agonist ivuxolimab in advanced cancers. Overall study context: Partial responses, seen in three patients, involved one hepatocellular carcinoma and two cutaneous melanomas.

Libraries were prepared by immunoSEQ multiplex PCR; TCRdb keeps only in-frame clonotypes and omits some of them. Found here are around 63,000 clones, around nine tenths of them singletons; the top ten hold 25%. The source was CD4+ or CD8+ T cells sorted from blood, collected in a trial of the OX40 agonist ivuxolimab. The chain carries TRBV4-1 and TRBJ2-1; 10 bases agree with TRBD1. This TCR came from an adult with an advanced solid tumor such as melanoma, head and neck, liver or kidney cancer. This chain's CDR3 is CASSQGTGGWSYNEQFF. The CDR3 bases are TGCGCCAGCAGCCAAGGGACAGGGGGATGGTCCTACAATGAGCAGTTCTTC.